The 27 T cell receptor beta chains reported below all come from one sample, sequenced in a study of cytotoxic CD8 clonotypes in ibrutinib-treated CLL. Sequenced by immunoSEQ multiplex PCR; TCRdb stores in-frame clones only, minus some. The sample yields some 120,000 clones, roughly 60% seen once. This specimen was PBMCs, taken after 24 months of ibrutinib treatment. These receptors were obtained from a human donor with chronic lymphocytic leukemia.

The table lists this clone with a few counts. The rearrangement joins TRBV5-4 to TRBJ2-1; 12 bases are a match to TRBD2. This CDR3 region has 16 residues. Per germline, CDR1 SGHNT and CDR2 YYREEE (reference sequence). V lost 2 bases and J lost 6; bases outside the gene matches: 6. The CDR3 reads CASSFPLAGGPNEQFF. CDR3 DNA sequence: TGTGCCAGCAGCTTCCCACTAGCGGGGGGTCCCAATGAGCAGTTCTTC.

The V gene is TRBV10-3, the J gene TRBJ2-1; D possibly corresponds to TRBD1 (6 bases). Germline V gives CDR1 ENHRY, CDR2 SYGVKD. The V and J ends lost 5 bases and 8 bases respectively, with 19 bases between them. This CDR3 contains 15 residues. The CDR3 sequence: CAISYDRPRMDEQFF. The CDR3 coding sequence is TGTGCCATCAGTTATGACAGGCCTCGTATGGATGAGCAGTTCTTC.

This clone was detected only a few times. The rearrangement links TRBV6-5 to TRBJ1-1, with D hard to call. This CDR3 has 11 residues. V shed 5 bases and J shed 3 bases, with 4 bases lying between them. CDR1 and CDR2 from the germline V gene are MNHEY and SVGAGI. CDR3 region: CASSTDTEAFF. The CDR3 DNA reads as TGTGCCAGCAGTACAGACACTGAAGCTTTCTTT.

This clone was detected a few times. The rearrangement uses TRBV27 and TRBJ2-5, with 7 bases lining up with TRBD1. Germline assignment: CDR1 MNHEY and CDR2 SMNVEV (reference sequence). Losses at the gene ends were 4 bases for V and 2 bases for J; bases not matched to a gene: 4. The CDR3 is made up of 14 amino acids. The CDR3 sequence is CASSSGQIQETQYF. For the CDR3, the DNA is TGTGCCAGCAGTTCGGGACAGATACAAGAGACCCAGTACTTC.

The gene calls are TRBV7-2 and TRBJ1-6; TRBD1 matches at 8 bases. Germline V gene lookup returns CDR1 SGHTA and CDR2 FQGNSA. This CDR3 region has 18 residues. After removal of 2 bases from V and 6 bases from J, the junction contained 12 bases not matched to a gene. DNA for the CDR3: TGTGCCAGCAGCTTAATTGGTCTGGGACAGGTTACTAATTCACCCCTCCACTTT. Residues: CASSLIGLGQVTNSPLHF. The variable domain in full, completed from reference TRBV7-2 and TRBJ1-6, reads GAGVSQSPSNKVTEKGKDVELRCDPISGHTALYWYRQSLGQGLEFLIYFQGNSAPDKSGLPSDRFSAERTGGSVSTLTIQRTQQEDSAVYLCASSLIGLGQVTNSPLHFGNGTRLTVT.

The chain combines TRBV7-2 with TRBJ2-1; perhaps D is TRBD1 or TRBD2 (6 bases each). Trimming shortened V by 3 bases and J by 0 bases, and 18 bases separated the two germline ends. The CDR3 is 18 amino acids. Germline V gives CDR1 SGHTA, CDR2 FQGNSA. This CDR3 reads CASSFGFGGLSSYNEQFF. CDR3 DNA: TGTGCCAGCAGCTTTGGCTTCGGGGGCCTGAGCTCCTACAATGAGCAGTTCTTC. Variable domain in full (rest from reference TRBV7-2 and TRBJ2-1): GAGVSQSPSNKVTEKGKDVELRCDPISGHTALYWYRQSLGQGLEFLIYFQGNSAPDKSGLPSDRFSAERTGGSVSTLTIQRTQQEDSAVYLCASSFGFGGLSSYNEQFFGPGTRLTVL.

This sequence joins TRBV5-6 and TRBJ1-2; no clear D gene. The V and J ends lost 2 bases and 4 bases respectively, with 12 bases between them. CDR1 SGHDT and CDR2 YYEEEE come from the germline V gene. There are 14 residues in the CDR3. CDR3 sequence reads: CASSLRVRVYGYTF. The DNA for the CDR3 is TGTGCCAGCAGCTTAAGAGTAAGGGTCTATGGCTACACCTTC.

The chain has TRBV27 and TRBJ1-2; TRBD1 aligns across 7 bases. The V gene end was trimmed by 6 bases and the J gene end by 5 bases; junction bases not matched to a gene: 9. Germline lookup yields CDR1 MNHEY and CDR2 SMNVEV (reference sequence). The CDR3 has 14 residues. CDR3 sequence (DNA): TGTGCCAGCAGGCAGGGGGGAGCGGGGTATGGCTACACCTTC. Encoded protein: CASRQGGAGYGYTF.

This clone was observed a few times. The chain joins TRBV30 to TRBJ2-7; TRBD1 aligns across 10 bases. The V segment lost 0 bases and the J segment 0 bases; nucleotides outside the gene matches: 2. This CDR3 is 15 amino acids long. Germline lookup yields CDR1 GTSNPN and CDR2 SVGIG (reference sequence). CDR3 DNA sequence: TGTGCCTGGAGTGTCCGGACAGGGGGCTCCTACGAGCAGTACTTC. It is translated as CAWSVRTGGSYEQYF.

The genes are TRBV5-1 and TRBJ1-4; 7 bases are a match to TRBD1. The germline V gene has CDR1 SGHRS and CDR2 YFSETQ. This CDR3 is 15 amino acids long. V was pared by 0 bases and J by 8 bases, with 7 bases of the junction left unmatched. This CDR3 is CASSLAGTVLEKLFF. CDR3 nucleotide sequence: TGCGCCAGCAGCTTGGCCGGGACAGTACTAGAAAAACTGTTTTTT.

This clone was counted a few times. V and J are TRBV10-1 and TRBJ1-3; D unresolved. Germline values: CDR1 WNHNN, CDR2 SYGVQD (reference sequence). V lost 6 bases, J lost 0 bases, and 0 bases lay in between. The CDR3 sequence is 11 residues long. In DNA form, the CDR3 reads TGCGCCAGCAGCTCTGGAAACACCATATATTTT. It specifies CASSSGNTIYF.

This clone was picked up a small number of times. The chain combines TRBV25-1 with TRBJ1-6, with 8 bases that match TRBD1. Trimming at V came to 5 bases and at J to 5 bases, leaving 8 bases not matched to a gene. Germline assignment: CDR1 MGHDK and CDR2 SYGVNS. The CDR3 is 16 residues long. Here the CDR3 DNA reads TGTGCCAGCAGTCAGTCAGGGGGCGCCAATAATTCACCCCTCCACTTT. Translating it yields CASSQSGGANNSPLHF.

The J gene is TRBJ2-7, the V gene TRBV25-1, with TRBD2 matching 9 bases. Unmatched junction bases numbered 14, after V lost 10 bases and J lost 1 base. Germline-derived CDR1 and CDR2 are MGHDK and SYGVNS. The CDR3 is 16 residues long. CDR3 residues: CAINLSWRGGSYEQYF. The CDR3 DNA reads TGTGCCATTAACCTGTCTTGGCGGGGGGGGTCCTACGAGCAGTACTTC.

V is TRBV9 and J is TRBJ2-1; D may be TRBD1 or TRBD2 (5 bases each). The ends were cut back, 0 bases at V and 5 bases at J, with 12 bases in the middle. Germline assignment: CDR1 SGDLS and CDR2 YYNGEE. The CDR3 loop spans 15 amino acids. The CDR3 protein is CASSVAIGTHNEQFF. The CDR3 coding sequence is TGTGCCAGCAGCGTAGCGATTGGGACCCACAATGAGCAGTTCTTC.

V is TRBV11-3 and J is TRBJ1-2; 8 bases are shared with TRBD1. Germline values: CDR1 SGHNT, CDR2 YENEEA. The CDR3 contains 14 residues. V gave up 4 bases and J gave up 4 bases; unmatched junction bases: 5. The CDR3 DNA follows: TGTGCCAGCAGCTCACAGGGGGAAACCTATGGCTACACCTTC. This sequence encodes CASSSQGETYGYTF.

This clone was seen a handful of times. The chain employs TRBV7-2 and TRBJ1-1, with TRBD1 as a possible D gene (6 bases). Germline V gene sequence: CDR1 SGHTA, CDR2 FQGNSA. The CDR3 contains 15 residues. V was pared by 5 bases and J by 0 bases, with 13 bases between. The DNA of the CDR3 is TGTGCCAGCAGCCCCAGGGGAGCCATGAACACTGAAGCTTTCTTT. Translated: CASSPRGAMNTEAFF.

This clone was seen only a few times. The V and J genes are TRBV30 and TRBJ1-5, with TRBD1 matching 10 bases. Per germline, CDR1 GTSNPN and CDR2 SVGIG (reference sequence). V was clipped by 3 bases and J by 7 bases; unmatched bases: 9. The CDR3 is 15 residues long. CDR3 amino acids: CAWSSGTGVNQPQHF. CDR3 coding DNA: TGTGCCTGGAGCTCCGGGACAGGGGTTAACCAGCCCCAGCATTTT.

The chain has TRBV18 and TRBJ2-7, with D perhaps matching TRBD2 (6 bases). Trimming took off 2 bases at V and 0 bases at J, with 11 bases between the two ends. The germline V gene encodes CDR1 KGHSH and CDR2 LQKENI. This CDR3 is 15 amino acids long. For the CDR3, the DNA is TGTGCCAGCTCACCAAGGGACTCAAGCTCCTACGAGCAGTACTTC. It encodes CASSPRDSSSYEQYF.

V gene TRBV6-4 combines with J gene TRBJ1-5; D ambiguous. Per the germline V gene, CDR1 is MRHNA and CDR2 is SNTAGT. Trimming removed 3 bases at V and 4 bases at J, with 7 bases between. This CDR3 contains 13 residues. The CDR3 sequence is CASSEASNQPQHF. The CDR3, as DNA: TGTGCCAGCAGTGAAGCGAGTAATCAGCCCCAGCATTTT.

The chain has TRBV30 and TRBJ2-5; 13 nucleotides agree with TRBD2. The V segment lost 5 bases and the J segment 1 base; nucleotides outside the gene matches: 1. This CDR3 has 14 residues. Germline CDR1 reads GTSNPN; CDR2 reads SVGIG (reference sequence). The CDR3 coding sequence is TGTGCCTGGGGACTAGCGGGGGCCCAAGAGACCCAGTACTTC. Translation: CAWGLAGAQETQYF.

This clone was seen a few times. The rearrangement joins TRBV10-3 to TRBJ2-3; maybe TRBD2 (6 bases). V lost 10 bases, J lost 2 bases, and 13 bases lay in between. Germline V CDR1 and CDR2: ENHRY, SYGVKD. The CDR3 runs 13 residues. CDR3 loop: CATTGEATDTQYF. CDR3 coding DNA: TGTGCCACCACGGGGGAAGCCACAGATACGCAGTATTTT.

In nucleotides, the CDR3 is TGTGCCAGCGGCGGGGCCTACTACGAGCAGTACTTC. It is translated as CASGGAYYEQYF. V usage is TRBV28 and J usage is TRBJ2-7; D might be TRBD2 (6 bases). Germline CDR1 MDHEN, CDR2 SYDVKM. Trimming pared 8 bases from V and 3 bases from J, leaving 11 bases between. The CDR3 is 12 residues long.

V and J are TRBV19 and TRBJ2-1; either TRBD1 or TRBD2 may supply D (6 bases each). From germline, CDR1 is LNHDA and CDR2 SQIVND (reference sequence). Between the trimmed V and J ends, which lost 3 bases and 2 bases, there was a span of 11 bases. The CDR3 length is 15 residues. In nucleotides, the CDR3 is TGTGCCAGTAGTATGGTAGGGGGGACCTACAATGAGCAGTTCTTC. Its translation is CASSMVGGTYNEQFF.

A few counts support this clone. This rearrangement joins TRBV11-3 to TRBJ2-1, with 7 nucleotides matching TRBD1. After removal of 0 bases from V and 0 bases from J, the junction contained 11 bases not matched to a gene. From germline, CDR1 is SGHNT and CDR2 YENEEA. This CDR3 region has 19 residues. CDR3 sequence: CASSLEGFWAGGSYNEQFF. The CDR3 nucleotides are TGTGCCAGCAGCTTAGAAGGTTTTTGGGCAGGGGGCTCCTACAATGAGCAGTTCTTC.

The CDR3 DNA follows: TGTGCCTGGATGGGCGCAAGGGAGCTGTTTTTT. Translated: CAWMGARELFF. The rearrangement joins TRBV30 to TRBJ2-2; unclear D gene. V was trimmed by 4 bases and J by 9 bases, leaving 9 bases between them. The CDR3 runs 11 residues. From germline, CDR1 is GTSNPN and CDR2 SVGIG (reference sequence).

This clone was seen only a few times. This chain links TRBV4-2 with TRBJ1-5; 7 bases align to TRBD1. This CDR3 has 15 amino acids. Germline V gene lookup returns CDR1 LGHNA and CDR2 YNFKEQ. V shed 3 bases, J shed 0 bases, and the junction held 2 bases outside the gene matches. The CDR3 here is CASSQTGYSNQPQHF. CDR3 nucleotide sequence: TGTGCCAGCAGCCAGACAGGGTATAGCAATCAGCCCCAGCATTTT.

This rearrangement joins TRBV28 to TRBJ1-6; TRBD1 might be the D (6 bases). CDR3 length equals 11 residues. V was clipped by 6 bases and J by 16 bases, with 13 bases between them. Germline CDR1 reads MDHEN; CDR2 reads SYDVKM. CDR3 amino acids: CASSPRDKLHF. The CDR3 region has the DNA TGTGCCAGCAGCCCCCGGGACAAGCTCCACTTT. Complete variable domain (other parts from reference TRBV28 and TRBJ1-6): DVKVTQSSRYLVKRTGEKVFLECVQDMDHENMFWYRQDPGLGLRLIYFSYDVKMKEKGDIPEGYSVSREKKERFSLILESASTNQTSMYLCASSPRDKLHFGNGTRLTVT.